The entry below gives a single T cell receptor beta chain sequence along with its context. Its antigen remains unknown. The record originates from a study of immune heterogeneity within non-small cell lung tumors. Study overall: Of the tumors, 4 were squamous cell, around 9 non-squamous, and 1 not otherwise specified. Whole-study findings and limits: Although only moderate, the correlation of local T-cell clonality with local tumor mutational burden was significant (R about 0.37).

Template material comprised bulk tumor genomic DNA at around 600 ng per sample. Each primary tumor yielded several biopsies, collected far apart from one another at surgery. Patients underwent curative surgery for non-small cell lung cancer (untreated and newly diagnosed). Donor patients had newly diagnosed non-small cell lung cancer and were having surgery with curative intent. Germline CDR1 and CDR2: LNHDA and SQIVND (reference sequence). CDR3 length: 14 amino acids. V gave up 5 bases and J gave up 5 bases; unmatched junction bases: 6. TCR beta CDR3 amplification used multiplex PCR with 32 V and 13 J primers. TCRdb reanalysed the multiplex PCR reads using MiXCR and keeps one entry per CDR3 protein. The top ten hold around 14% of the sample, which has about 3,400 distinct CDR3 sequences, approximately 37% seen once.

The rearrangement joins TRBV19 to TRBJ2-3; 8 bases are shared with TRBD2. Sequenced: lung tumor tissue. The receptor's source is a man between 65 and 80 years old with non-small cell lung cancer. The CDR3, as DNA: TGTGCCAGTAGTCCCCAGCGGGAGTTAGATACGCAGTATTTT. It is translated as CASSPQRELDTQYF. The whole variable domain, remainder taken from reference TRBV19 and TRBJ2-3, is DGGITQSPKYLFRKEGQNVTLSCEQNLNHDAMYWYRQDPGQGLRLIYYSQIVNDFQKGDIAEGYSVSREKKESFPLTVTSAQKNPTAFYLCASSPQRELDTQYFGPGTRLTVL.